This T cell receptor beta chain was observed in a study of blood T cell repertoires in COVID-19. The CDR3 spans 14 residues. Germline-derived CDR1 and CDR2 are SGHDT and YYEEEE. V gave up 4 bases and J gave up 3 bases; unmatched junction bases: 4. Assay used: immunoSEQ multiplex PCR; TCRdb lists only in-frame clones, some missing. The sample lists around 250,000 clones; 80% to 90% were seen once. The chain uses TRBV5-6 and TRBJ1-2; 9 bases agree with TRBD1. The source of this sequence is a man between 25 and 39 years old who had recovered from COVID-19. What was sequenced was peripheral blood. The CDR3 sequence: CASSLGTGYYGYTF. In nucleotides, the CDR3 is TGTGCCAGCAGCCTCGGGACAGGGTACTATGGCTACACCTTC. The complete variable domain, with remaining parts taken from reference TRBV5-6 and TRBJ1-2, reads DAGVTQSPTHLIKTRGQQVTLRCSPKSGHDTVSWYQQALGQGPQFIFQYYEEEERQRGNFPDRFSGHQFPNYSSELNVNALLLGDSALYLCASSLGTGYYGYTFGSGTRLTVV.